These 9 T cell receptor beta chains share one sample of origin, sequenced in a study of T cell responses to AZD1222 COVID-19 vaccine. Profiled with immunoSEQ multiplex PCR; TCRdb holds only in-frame clones, not every one. The sample has roughly 70,000 clones, about 80% seen once. The sequences come from peripheral blood, collected 28 days after the second AZD1222 dose. These receptor sequences come from an adult who received the AZD1222 COVID-19 vaccine.

This clone was recorded only once. V gene TRBV7-8 combines with J gene TRBJ2-5, with D maybe TRBD2 (6 bases). Germline CDR1 is SGHVS and CDR2 is FQNEAQ. The CDR3 sequence is 13 residues long. The V and J ends lost 0 bases and 4 bases respectively, with 6 bases between them. CDR3 loop: CASSLAGGETQYF. In DNA form, the CDR3 reads TGTGCCAGCAGCTTAGCCGGGGGAGAGACCCAGTACTTC.

This rearrangement joins TRBV7-2 to TRBJ2-1; maybe TRBD2 (5 bases). The CDR3 extends over 14 amino acids. CDR1 is SGHTA, CDR2 FQGNSA, per germline. Trimming removed 1 base at V and 9 bases at J, with 13 bases between. CDR3 residues: CASSLVMVRGEQFF. The CDR3 coding sequence is TGTGCCAGCAGCTTAGTAATGGTTCGGGGTGAGCAGTTCTTC.

V is TRBV27 and J is TRBJ1-6; D is unclear. V lost 1 base and J 3 bases, leaving 7 bases between the germline ends. CDR1 and CDR2 from the germline V gene are MNHEY and SMNVEV (reference sequence). The CDR3 consists of 15 residues. CDR3 residues: CASSLLDHYNSPLHF. The DNA of the CDR3 is TGTGCCAGCAGTTTATTGGATCACTATAATTCACCCCTCCACTTT.

The chain uses TRBV12-5 and TRBJ2-2; 10 positions match TRBD1. CDR1 and CDR2 (germline): LGHNT, FRNRAP. The CDR3 sequence is 17 residues long. Trimming took 5 bases from V and 2 from J; bases not matched to a gene: 8. The CDR3 loop is CASGPPGTGVNTGELFF. CDR3 sequence (DNA): TGTGCTAGTGGTCCCCCCGGGACAGGGGTTAACACCGGGGAGCTGTTTTTT.

The rearrangement uses TRBV18 and TRBJ1-2; D may be TRBD1 (6 bases). The CDR3 length is 15 residues. With 1 base removed from V and 7 bases from J, the gap between germline ends came to 16 bases. The germline CDR1 and CDR2 sequences are KGHSH and LQKENI. As DNA, the CDR3 is TGTGCCAGCTCACCACTGGACAGTCCCGACCTTGGCTACACCTTC. It translates to CASSPLDSPDLGYTF.

The chain is built from TRBV2 and TRBJ2-4, with D uncertain. Trimming took 2 bases from V and 3 from J, leaving 17 bases between them. This CDR3 is built from 17 residues. Germline-derived CDR1 and CDR2 are SNHLY and FYNNEI. CDR3 region: CASSETTPLASKNIQYF. CDR3 nucleotide sequence: TGTGCCAGCAGTGAAACAACCCCTTTAGCTAGCAAAAACATTCAGTACTTC.

This sequence joins TRBV6-5 and TRBJ1-3; 8 bases map to TRBD1. The V gene's germline CDR1 is MNHEY and CDR2 SVGAGI. Trimming took 5 bases from V and 4 from J; bases not matched to a gene: 7. This CDR3 is 15 amino acids long. The CDR3 coding sequence is TGTGCCAGCAGTACCTCGGACAGGGAGGGAAACACCATATATTTT. This translates into CASSTSDREGNTIYF.

V gene TRBV7-9 combines with J gene TRBJ2-7; TRBD1 is a possible D gene (6 bases). V shed 3 bases and J shed 6 bases, with 12 bases lying between them. Germline V gene lookup returns CDR1 SEHNR and CDR2 FQNEAQ (reference sequence). The CDR3 has 13 residues. The CDR3 bases are TGTGCCAGCAGCTTCCTTACAGGGCGCGAGCAGTACTTC. It translates to CASSFLTGREQYF.

The chain links TRBV12-3 or TRBV12-4 to TRBJ1-2; weak D call: TRBD1 (5 bases). Trimming took off 3 bases at V and 7 bases at J, with 9 bases between the two ends. CDR3 length: 12 residues. The CDR3 spells CASSFGGVGYTF. The CDR3 bases are TGTGCCAGCAGTTTTGGGGGTGTTGGCTACACCTTC.